This T cell receptor (beta chain) originates from a study of CD8 T cells in ankylosing spondylitis. General study results and limits: Matched synovial fluid from ankylosing spondylitis patients was reported to be enriched for disease-linked clones. With a CD8+ phenotype, disease-linked clones were relatively rare in peripheral blood.

Ten or more counts support this clonotype. What it binds is not known. Scientists made TCR beta libraries using quantitative 5'-RACE with molecular barcodes. TCRdb independently ran MiXCR on the 5' RACE reads; one entry per CDR3 protein. The table lists about 150,000 distinct CDR3 sequences, 40% to 50% of them singletons. Trimming stripped 3 bases from V and 4 bases from J, with 6 bases between. The CDR3 is 12 amino acids. In germline, CDR1 is SQVTM, CDR2 ANQGSEA. The material sequenced was synovial fluid, either unsorted or a sorted T cell fraction (not recorded which). This TCR derives from a male donor with ankylosing spondylitis. This sequence joins TRBV29-1 and TRBJ2-2; D is unresolved. The CDR3: CSVEGLTGELFF. CDR3 coding DNA: TGCAGCGTTGAGGGTCTCACCGGGGAGCTGTTTTTT.